Ten or more counts support the clone carrying this T cell receptor beta chain. Its antigen is currently unknown. The CDR3 regions of TCR beta were amplified from RNA transcripts. HTBI primers were used for first-round RT-PCR of the TCR CDR3. TCRdb passed the multiplex PCR reads through MiXCR, listing each CDR3 protein once. The profile covers roughly 500,000 distinct CDR3 sequences, with just over 45% appearing a single time and around 17% taken by the ten largest. This entry comes from a study of T cells in Graves' hyperthyroidism and ophthalmopathy. Study-wide results and caveats: Most clonotypes expanded in the thyroid (above 0.001) were also present in blood.

Clinical symptoms, serum thyroxine, TRAb, thyroid ultrasound and orbital computed tomography established diagnosis. There are 13 residues in the CDR3. V was trimmed by 6 bases and J by 6 bases, leaving 15 bases between them. The origin of this receptor is an adult woman with Graves' disease, either hyperthyroidism or ophthalmopathy (not recorded which). Sequences were obtained from peripheral blood or thyroid tissue (not recorded which). This chain connects TRBV12-3 or TRBV12-4 to TRBJ2-7; maybe TRBD2 (5 bases). The CDR3 coding sequence is TGTGCCAGCAGCGCAACTAGAGTCGGCGAGCAGTACTTC. It codes for CASSATRVGEQYF.